Listed below are T cell receptor beta chains from one sample, sequenced in a study of T cells in localized non-small cell lung cancer. Clones were read by immunoSEQ multiplex PCR, and TCRdb kept only the in-frame ones, dropping some. The sample lists about 3,500 clones; under 25% were seen once. Sequenced material: lung tumor tissue, taken before any cancer treatment. The receptors stem from a female donor older than 55 with stage II lung adenocarcinoma. Each CDR3 is given with its conserved first and last residue. The D gene is left open where the match is weak. Not every row has a clone size; where given, it reads once, few, many or a size class.

cdr3_nt cdr3_aa v_call cdr3_length j_call clone_size d_call
TGTGCCAGCTCACTGGACAGGAACGACTACGAGCAGTACTTC CASSLDRNDYEQYF TRBV18 14 TRBJ2-7 - TRBD1
TGTGCCAGCAGCTTGGGGACAGCCATAGCCAAAAACATTCAGTACTTC CASSLGTAIAKNIQYF TRBV11-3 16 TRBJ2-4 few TRBD1
TGTGCCAGCAGTTTATGGCCCTATGGCTACACCTTC CASSLWPYGYTF TRBV28 12 TRBJ1-2 - -
TGTGCCAGCAGCTTGGCAGCGGGAGGACCTACGAACACCGGGGAGCTGTTTTTT CASSLAAGGPTNTGELFF TRBV11-3 18 TRBJ2-2 few TRBD2
TGTGCCAGCACCGGGCTAGCGGGTGGCGAGCAGTACTTC CASTGLAGGEQYF TRBV6-8 13 TRBJ2-7 few TRBD2
TGCGCCAGCAGCCAATCGACAAGCACTAACTATGGCTACACCTTC CASSQSTSTNYGYTF TRBV5-1 15 TRBJ1-2 - -
TGTGCCAGCAGCCCTGGGGGGGACTCCGATCAGCCCCAGCATTTT CASSPGGDSDQPQHF TRBV28 15 TRBJ1-5 - -
TGTGCCTGGAGTGTGGTAAGGGCAGGCCGGAGGGGAGCAACTAATGAAAAACTGTTTTTT CAWSVVRAGRRGATNEKLFF TRBV30 20 TRBJ1-4 - -
TGTGCCAGCAGCCGGGACAGCCAAGAGACCCAGTACTTC CASSRDSQETQYF TRBV7-8 13 TRBJ2-5 - TRBD1
TGTGCCAGCAGCGTAGTACATGATGGGGCCAACGTCCTGACTTTC CASSVVHDGANVLTF TRBV9 15 TRBJ2-6 - -
TGTGCCAGCAGCCCTGGGACAGGTTTCGGCGAGCAGTACTTC CASSPGTGFGEQYF TRBV11-3 14 TRBJ2-7 few TRBD1
TGTGCCAGCAGTTTATTTTACCGGACCCAGGGGCGGTACACCATATATTTT CASSLFYRTQGRYTIYF TRBV28 17 TRBJ1-3 few -
TGCAGCGTTACACTATATAAACTAGCGGGATACACAGATACGCAGTATTTT CSVTLYKLAGYTDTQYF TRBV29-1 17 TRBJ2-3 few TRBD2
TGTGCCAGCAGGACCAGCACAGATACGCAGTATTTT CASRTSTDTQYF TRBV6-8 12 TRBJ2-3 few -
TGTGCCAGCCGCGAGCCTGGGACAACCTACGAGCAGTACTTC CASREPGTTYEQYF TRBV10-3 14 TRBJ2-7 few -
TGTGCCAGCAGCCACGACGTCCCAGGTTCTTTCCACAATGAGCAGTTCTTC CASSHDVPGSFHNEQFF TRBV14 17 TRBJ2-1 - -
TGTGCCAGCAGCCCGGCCCCCGGGACAGGGCCTAGAGAGCAGTACTTC CASSPAPGTGPREQYF TRBV9 16 TRBJ2-7 - TRBD1
TGTGCCAGCAGCCTACCCTCGAGGGATGAGCAGTTCTTC CASSLPSRDEQFF TRBV7-2 13 TRBJ2-1 many -
TGTGCCAGCAGTCGACAGGGCGGCACTGAAGCTTTCTTT CASSRQGGTEAFF TRBV6-8 13 TRBJ1-1 medium-sized TRBD1
TGTGCCAGCAGTGTGACCTCCCGGGACACTGAAGCTTTCTTT CASSVTSRDTEAFF TRBV28 14 TRBJ1-1 - -
TGTGCCTGGAGTGCGGGACAGGGGGCTTTCGAGCAGTACTTC CAWSAGQGAFEQYF TRBV30 14 TRBJ2-7 few TRBD1
TGTGCCAGCGGTTGGGGTCGAGGGAACACTGAAGCTTTCTTT CASGWGRGNTEAFF TRBV6-8 14 TRBJ1-1 - -
TGTGCCAGCAGCGCACTACAGGGGAACACCGGGGAGCTGTTTTTT CASSALQGNTGELFF TRBV9 15 TRBJ2-2 medium-sized -
TGCGCCAGCAGCTTGTCGGCTAGCGGGGAGAATGAGTATTTT CASSLSASGENEYF TRBV5-1 14 TRBJ2-3 - TRBD2
TGTGCCAGCAGCGTTGACGAAACCAAAAACATTCAGTACTTC CASSVDETKNIQYF TRBV9 14 TRBJ2-4 - -
TGTGCCAGCTCAATAGTAGGGGATTACAATGAGCAGTTCTTC CASSIVGDYNEQFF TRBV18 14 TRBJ2-1 - -
TGCGCCAGCAGCTTGGATATGTCAGCTGGTGATACGCAGTATTTT CASSLDMSAGDTQYF TRBV5-1 15 TRBJ2-3 - -
TGTGCCAGCAGCCGGACAGGGGATTCCTATGGCTACACCTTC CASSRTGDSYGYTF TRBV9 14 TRBJ1-2 - TRBD1
TGCGCCAGCATTTACGGGGTGACAGGGGACGCTTTCTTT CASIYGVTGDAFF TRBV10-2 13 TRBJ1-1 - TRBD1
TGTGCCAGTAGTATAGACACGAGGGGAAGGGCCAACGTCCTGACTTTC CASSIDTRGRANVLTF TRBV19 16 TRBJ2-6 - -
TGTGCCAGCAGCGTGACAGGGGTGGCAGATACGCAGTATTTT CASSVTGVADTQYF TRBV9 14 TRBJ2-3 few TRBD1
TGTGCCAGCAGCTTAGATTACGGGACTAGCGGGTCCAATGAGCAGTTCTTC CASSLDYGTSGSNEQFF TRBV11-3 17 TRBJ2-1 - TRBD2
TGTGCCAGCAGCGTAGGCACAGGGCCTTCCTACGAGCAGTACTTC CASSVGTGPSYEQYF TRBV9 15 TRBJ2-7 few -
TGTGCCATCAGGCGGGGGCCTGACACTGAAGCTTTCTTT CAIRRGPDTEAFF TRBV6-8 13 TRBJ1-1 medium-sized -
TGTGCCAGCAGTTTGACGGACAATCAGCCCCAGCATTTT CASSLTDNQPQHF TRBV28 13 TRBJ1-5 few -
TGTGCCAGTAGTGAAGGGGGGCTAAATTCACCCCTCCACTTT CASSEGGLNSPLHF TRBV19 14 TRBJ1-6 few -
TGTGCCAGCGGGGGCCGGGGGTCGTATGGCTACACCTTC CASGGRGSYGYTF TRBV6-8 13 TRBJ1-2 - -
TGTGCCAGCAGTTACTCAGGAGTCACCGGACGGCCCCAGCATTTT CASSYSGVTGRPQHF TRBV6-8 15 TRBJ1-5 many -
TGTGCCAGCTCCCCGGGAGGTGGTGGAGGCCCAAGGGAGCAGTTCTTC CASSPGGGGGPREQFF TRBV18 16 TRBJ2-1 few TRBD2
TGTGCCAGCAGCTTGGGGGGACAGACCAATTCACCCCTCCACTTT CASSLGGQTNSPLHF TRBV11-3 15 TRBJ1-6 medium-sized TRBD1
TGTGCCAGCAGCTTAAGTTATCCGACAGATACGCAGTATTTT CASSLSYPTDTQYF TRBV11-3 14 TRBJ2-3 medium-sized -
TGTGCCAGCAGTTACCCAAGCGGGAGGGCAGATACGCAGTATTTT CASSYPSGRADTQYF TRBV6-7 15 TRBJ2-3 few TRBD2
TGTGCCAGCAGCCCGGGGGCCCTTCGGTATGGCTACACCTTC CASSPGALRYGYTF TRBV11-3 14 TRBJ1-2 medium-sized -
TGTGCCAGCAGCCCAGGACTAGCGGGATCCAATGAGCAGTTCTTC CASSPGLAGSNEQFF TRBV9 15 TRBJ2-1 - TRBD2
TGTGCCAGCAGCGTGCAGGGGGTTGGTTACGAGCAGTACTTC CASSVQGVGYEQYF TRBV9 14 TRBJ2-7 medium-sized TRBD1
TGTGCCAGCAGCCAGGGACAGGGGTTCTATAATTCACCCCTCCACTTT CASSQGQGFYNSPLHF TRBV11-3 16 TRBJ1-6 medium-sized TRBD1
TGTGCCAGCTCACCAACGACAGGTTACGAGCAGTTCTTC CASSPTTGYEQFF TRBV18 13 TRBJ2-1 - -
TGTGCCAGCAGCCCAAGGCCATCCCGATTTAGTGAAAAACTGTTTTTT CASSPRPSRFSEKLFF TRBV6-8 16 TRBJ1-4 - -
TGCGCCAGCAGCCCCGGACCGGCAAAGGGGACCCAGTACTTC CASSPGPAKGTQYF TRBV5-1 14 TRBJ2-5 - -
TGTGCCACCAGCAGAGATCCCCCTAAGGGCAATGAGCAGTTCTTC CATSRDPPKGNEQFF TRBV15 15 TRBJ2-1 - -
TGTGCCAGCAGCTTAGGGGGACTAGCGGGCCCAGGGGATACGCAGTATTTT CASSLGGLAGPGDTQYF TRBV11-3 17 TRBJ2-3 - TRBD2
TGTGCCAGCAGTCCCGTTAGTAGCGGGATTGGTGGGGAGCAGTTCTTC CASSPVSSGIGGEQFF TRBV11-3 16 TRBJ2-1 few TRBD2
TGTGCCAGCAGTCTCCCCGGGGCTAGCGGGCTGTACGAGCAGTACTTC CASSLPGASGLYEQYF TRBV28 16 TRBJ2-7 medium-sized TRBD2
TGTGCCAGCAGTCCTGGGGGGGGGATTGAAAAACTGTTTTTT CASSPGGGIEKLFF TRBV28 14 TRBJ1-4 - -
TGTGCCAGCAGTTACCTGGGACAGGGGTTCGCTTTCTTT CASSYLGQGFAFF TRBV6-8 13 TRBJ1-1 few TRBD1
TGTGCCAGCAGCTTAACGGGACAGGTGAACACTGAAGCTTTCTTT CASSLTGQVNTEAFF TRBV11-3 15 TRBJ1-1 medium-sized TRBD1